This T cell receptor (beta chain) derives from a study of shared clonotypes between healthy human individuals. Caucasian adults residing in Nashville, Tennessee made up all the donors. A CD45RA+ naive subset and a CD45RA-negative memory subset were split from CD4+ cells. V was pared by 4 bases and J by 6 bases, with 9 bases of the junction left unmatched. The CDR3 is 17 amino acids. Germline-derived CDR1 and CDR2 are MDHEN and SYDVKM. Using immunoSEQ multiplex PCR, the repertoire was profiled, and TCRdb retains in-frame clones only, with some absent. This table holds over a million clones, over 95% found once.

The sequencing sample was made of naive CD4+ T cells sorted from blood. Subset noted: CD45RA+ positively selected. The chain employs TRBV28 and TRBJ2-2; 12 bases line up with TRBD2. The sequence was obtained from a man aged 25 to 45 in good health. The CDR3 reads CASSSSRLAGVPGELFF. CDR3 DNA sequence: TGTGCCAGCAGTTCCTCGAGACTAGCGGGAGTTCCCGGGGAGCTGTTTTTT.